This T cell receptor beta chain was recovered during a study of T cell responses to AZD1222 COVID-19 vaccine. Broader study findings: The donor cohort was predominantly white British with a female majority, and clonal diversity may have been underestimated.

Comment on this clone: Its matching antigen is unknown.

TCRdb keeps only in-frame clones here, not all; method: immunoSEQ multiplex PCR. The table includes about 76,000 clones, roughly 84% detected once. V lost 2 bases and J 5 bases, leaving 15 bases between the germline ends. The CDR3 consists of 15 residues. The germline CDR1 and CDR2 sequences are LGHDT and YNNKEL (reference sequence). The sequencing here drew on peripheral blood, taken on day 0 of AZD1222 vaccination. This chain connects TRBV3-1 (or the pseudogene TRBV3-2) to TRBJ2-5; D might be TRBD1 (6 bases). The TCR comes from an adult in good health. CDR3 DNA: TGTGCCAGCAGCCAACAGGGGATGATGGGGGAGACCCAGTACTTC. It codes for CASSQQGMMGETQYF.